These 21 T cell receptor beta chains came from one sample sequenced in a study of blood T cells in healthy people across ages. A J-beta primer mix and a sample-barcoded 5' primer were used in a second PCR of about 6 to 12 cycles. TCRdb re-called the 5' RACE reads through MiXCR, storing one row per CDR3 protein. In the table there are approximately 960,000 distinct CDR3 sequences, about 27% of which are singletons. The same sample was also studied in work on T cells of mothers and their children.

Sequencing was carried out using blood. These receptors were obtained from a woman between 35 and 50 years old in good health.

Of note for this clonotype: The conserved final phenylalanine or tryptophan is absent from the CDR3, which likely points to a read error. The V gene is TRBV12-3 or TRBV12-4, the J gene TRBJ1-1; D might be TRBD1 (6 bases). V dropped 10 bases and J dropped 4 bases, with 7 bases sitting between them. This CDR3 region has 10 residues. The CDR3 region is CATQGTEAFC. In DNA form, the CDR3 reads TGTGCCACACAGGGCACTGAAGCTTTCTGT.

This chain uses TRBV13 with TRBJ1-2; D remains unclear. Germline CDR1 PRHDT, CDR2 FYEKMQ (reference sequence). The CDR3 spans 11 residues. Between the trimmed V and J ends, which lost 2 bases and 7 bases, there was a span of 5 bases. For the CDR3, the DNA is TGTGCCAGCAGCTTAATAGGTGGCTACACCTTC. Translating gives CASSLIGGYTF.

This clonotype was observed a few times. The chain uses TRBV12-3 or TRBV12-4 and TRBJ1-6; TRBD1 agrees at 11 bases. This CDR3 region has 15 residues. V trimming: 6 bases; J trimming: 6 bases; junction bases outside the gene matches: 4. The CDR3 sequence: CASSSGTGGNSPLHF. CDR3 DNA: TGTGCCAGCAGCTCCGGGACAGGGGGTAATTCACCCCTCCACTTT.

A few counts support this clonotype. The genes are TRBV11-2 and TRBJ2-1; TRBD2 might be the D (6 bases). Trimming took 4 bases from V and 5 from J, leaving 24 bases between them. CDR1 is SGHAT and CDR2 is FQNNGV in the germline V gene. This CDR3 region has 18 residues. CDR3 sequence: CASSSLDPGTSFNNEQFF. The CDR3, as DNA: TGTGCCAGCAGCTCCTTGGATCCCGGCACTAGCTTTAACAATGAGCAGTTCTTC.

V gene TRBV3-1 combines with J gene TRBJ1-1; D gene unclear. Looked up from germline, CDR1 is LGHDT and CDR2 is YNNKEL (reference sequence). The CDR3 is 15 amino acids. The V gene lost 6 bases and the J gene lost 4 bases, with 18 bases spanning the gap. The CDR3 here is CASRDDARKGTEAFF. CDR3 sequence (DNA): TGTGCCAGCAGGGACGATGCCAGGAAAGGCACTGAAGCTTTCTTT.

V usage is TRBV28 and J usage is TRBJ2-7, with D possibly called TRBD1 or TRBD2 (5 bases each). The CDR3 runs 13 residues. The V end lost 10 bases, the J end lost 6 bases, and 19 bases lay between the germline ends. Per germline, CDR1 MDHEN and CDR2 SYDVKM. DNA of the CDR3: TGTGCCACAACCCCGGGGACGCGCTGCGAGCAGTACTTC. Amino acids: CATTPGTRCEQYF.

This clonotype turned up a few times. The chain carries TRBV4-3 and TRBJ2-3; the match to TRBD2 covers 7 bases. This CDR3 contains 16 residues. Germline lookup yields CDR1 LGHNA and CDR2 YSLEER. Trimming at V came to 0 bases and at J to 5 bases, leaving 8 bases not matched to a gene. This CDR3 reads CASSQDRAGEEDTQYF. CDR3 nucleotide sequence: TGCGCCAGCAGCCAAGATCGGGCGGGGGAGGAAGATACGCAGTATTTT.

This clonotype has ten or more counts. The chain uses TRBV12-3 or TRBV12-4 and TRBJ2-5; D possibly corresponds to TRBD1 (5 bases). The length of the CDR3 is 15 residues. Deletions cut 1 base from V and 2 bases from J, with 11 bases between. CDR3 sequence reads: CASSLVLTGQETQYF. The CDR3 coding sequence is TGTGCCAGCAGTTTAGTTTTAACAGGTCAAGAGACCCAGTACTTC.

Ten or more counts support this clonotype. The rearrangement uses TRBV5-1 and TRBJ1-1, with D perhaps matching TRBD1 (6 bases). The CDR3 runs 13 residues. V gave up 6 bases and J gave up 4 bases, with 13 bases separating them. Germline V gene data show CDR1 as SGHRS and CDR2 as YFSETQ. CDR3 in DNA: TGCGCCAGCAACAGGGAAACGGGCACTGAAGCTTTCTTT. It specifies CASNRETGTEAFF.

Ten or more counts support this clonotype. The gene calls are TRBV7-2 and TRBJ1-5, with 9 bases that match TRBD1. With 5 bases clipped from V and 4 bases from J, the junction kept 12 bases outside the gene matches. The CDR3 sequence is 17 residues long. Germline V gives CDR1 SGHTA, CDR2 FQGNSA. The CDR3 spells CASSPPFWDRANQPQHF. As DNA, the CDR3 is TGTGCCAGCAGCCCCCCCTTCTGGGACAGGGCAAATCAGCCCCAGCATTTT.

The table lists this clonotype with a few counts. Written as DNA, the CDR3 is TGTGCCAGCAGGGCACAGGGGGCGCCCCTTGGAGCCAAAAACATTCAGTACTTC. This gives the protein CASRAQGAPLGAKNIQYF. The chain links TRBV6-1 to TRBJ2-4; 9 bases fit TRBD1. Germline V gene sequence: CDR1 MNHNS, CDR2 SASEGT. This CDR3 is 18 amino acids long. V shed 6 bases and J 0 bases; nucleotides not matched to a gene: 12.

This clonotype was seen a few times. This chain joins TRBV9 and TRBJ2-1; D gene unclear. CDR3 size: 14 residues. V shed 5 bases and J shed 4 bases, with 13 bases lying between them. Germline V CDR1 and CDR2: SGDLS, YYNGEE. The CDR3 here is CASRPHDGYNEQFF. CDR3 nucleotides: TGTGCCAGCAGGCCCCACGACGGATACAATGAGCAGTTCTTC. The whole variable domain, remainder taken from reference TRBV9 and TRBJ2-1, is DSGVTQTPKHLITATGQRVTLRCSPRSGDLSVYWYQQSLDQGLQFLIQYYNGEERAKGNILERFSAQQFPDLHSELNLSSLELGDSALYFCASRPHDGYNEQFFGPGTRLTVL.

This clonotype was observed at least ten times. CDR3 region: CASSFEGTDTVLTF. The DNA for the CDR3 is TGTGCCAGCAGTTTTGAAGGGACAGATACCGTCCTGACTTTC. The rearrangement uses TRBV27 and TRBJ2-6; 7 positions match TRBD1. The CDR3 has 14 residues. Germline CDR1 reads MNHEY; CDR2 reads SMNVEV (reference sequence). The ends lost 3 bases at V and 12 bases at J; junction bases unmatched: 8.

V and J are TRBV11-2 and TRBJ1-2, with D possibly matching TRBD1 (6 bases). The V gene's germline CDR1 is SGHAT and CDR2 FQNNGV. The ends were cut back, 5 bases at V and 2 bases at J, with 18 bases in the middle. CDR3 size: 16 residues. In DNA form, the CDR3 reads TGTGCCAGCAGCCCCATAAAGGGGGGCCCAAACTATGGCTACACCTTC. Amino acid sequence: CASSPIKGGPNYGYTF.

The CDR3 bases are TGTGCCAGCAGTTTAAAAATTCAATCCTCCTCCTACGAGCAGTACTTC. This sequence encodes CASSLKIQSSSYEQYF. The chain uses TRBV27 and TRBJ2-7; D uncertain. Germline V gives CDR1 MNHEY, CDR2 SMNVEV (reference sequence). This CDR3 spans 16 amino acids. V lost 2 bases to trimming and J lost 0 bases, with 14 bases between them.

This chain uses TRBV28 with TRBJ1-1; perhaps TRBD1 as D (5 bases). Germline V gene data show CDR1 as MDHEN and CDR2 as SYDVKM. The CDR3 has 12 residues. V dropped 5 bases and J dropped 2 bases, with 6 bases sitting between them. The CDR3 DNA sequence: TGTGCCAGCAGTGACAGTAACACTGAAGCTTTCTTT. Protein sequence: CASSDSNTEAFF.

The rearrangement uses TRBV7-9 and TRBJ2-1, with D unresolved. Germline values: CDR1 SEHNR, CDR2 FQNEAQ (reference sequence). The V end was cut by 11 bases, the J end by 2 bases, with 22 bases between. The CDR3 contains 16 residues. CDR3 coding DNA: TGTGCCCCCGCGGTTGTCGCCTTGCACCCCTACAATGAGCAGTTCTTC. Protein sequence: CAPAVVALHPYNEQFF.

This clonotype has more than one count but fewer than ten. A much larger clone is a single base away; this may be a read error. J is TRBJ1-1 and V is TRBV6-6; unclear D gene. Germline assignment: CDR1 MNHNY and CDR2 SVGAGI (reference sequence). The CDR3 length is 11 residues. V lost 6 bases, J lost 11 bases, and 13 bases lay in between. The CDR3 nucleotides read TGTGCCAGCAGGCCCCGATGGACGGCTTTCTTT. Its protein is CASRPRWTAFF.

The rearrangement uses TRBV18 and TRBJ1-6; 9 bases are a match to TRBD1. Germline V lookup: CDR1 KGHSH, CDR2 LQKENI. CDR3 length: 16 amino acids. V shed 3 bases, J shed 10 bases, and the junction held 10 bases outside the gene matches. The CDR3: CASSPLADRGGSPLHF. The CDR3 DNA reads TGTGCCAGCTCACCCCTCGCGGACAGGGGAGGGTCACCCCTCCACTTT.

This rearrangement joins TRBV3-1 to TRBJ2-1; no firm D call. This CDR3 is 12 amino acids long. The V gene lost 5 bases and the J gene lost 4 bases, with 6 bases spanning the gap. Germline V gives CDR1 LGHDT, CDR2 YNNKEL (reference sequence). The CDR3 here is CASSGVYNEQFF. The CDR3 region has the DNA TGTGCCAGCAGCGGGGTATACAATGAGCAGTTCTTC.

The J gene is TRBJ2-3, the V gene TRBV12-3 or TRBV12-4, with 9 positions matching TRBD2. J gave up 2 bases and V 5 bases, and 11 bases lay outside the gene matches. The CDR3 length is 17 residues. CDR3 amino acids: CASSPNAAGGPTDTQYF. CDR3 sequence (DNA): TGTGCCAGCAGTCCTAATGCGGCGGGAGGGCCCACAGATACGCAGTATTTT.